Each of the 23 T cell receptor beta chains below was sequenced from the same sample in a study of T-cell reconstitution after alpha-beta-depleted transplantation in children. As it was prepared, the TCRbeta library received unique molecular identifiers. TCRdb reprocessed the PCR reads via MiXCR and lists one record per CDR3 protein. The sample contains 700,000 or so distinct CDR3 sequences, roughly 13% of which appear only once. Sequenced material: PBMCs, taken before TCRalphabeta/CD19-depleted stem cell transplant. These receptors originate from a girl aged 2 to 9 with congenital amegakaryocytic thrombocytopenia, due to receive a stem cell transplant.

The sample holds many counts of this clonotype. V and J are TRBV7-3 and TRBJ2-1, with a weak D call TRBD2 (6 bases). The ends were cut back, 2 bases at V and 0 bases at J, with 8 bases in the middle. CDR1 and CDR2 (germline): SGHTA, FQGTGA. The CDR3 is 15 amino acids. CDR3: CASSLPGSSYNEQFF. The CDR3 DNA reads as TGTGCCAGCAGCTTACCCGGGAGCTCCTACAATGAGCAGTTCTTC.

This sequence joins TRBV12-3 or TRBV12-4 and TRBJ2-5; TRBD1 matches at 8 bases. With V trimmed by 3 bases and J by 4 bases, 7 bases remained unmatched. This CDR3 has 15 amino acids. In DNA, the CDR3 is TGTGCCAGCAGTTTCCAGGGGGCGCTACCAGAGACCCAGTACTTC. It encodes CASSFQGALPETQYF.

This sequence joins TRBV7-9 and TRBJ2-7, with D tentatively TRBD1 (5 bases). Germline CDR1 reads SEHNR; CDR2 reads FQNEAQ (reference sequence). Deletions cut 2 bases from V and 5 bases from J, with 10 bases between. The CDR3 is 13 residues long. The CDR3 region has the DNA TGTGCCAGCAGCTTATTTTGGGGCCACGAGCAGTACTTC. This codes for CASSLFWGHEQYF.

This clonotype was recorded a few times. The chain is built from TRBV18 and TRBJ2-1; D ambiguous. The germline CDR1 and CDR2 sequences are KGHSH and LQKENI. Trimming stripped 3 bases from V and 8 bases from J, with 8 bases between. The CDR3 length is 12 residues. The DNA of the CDR3 is TGTGCCAGCTCACCGGGCGGCGATGAGCAGTTCTTC. This translates into CASSPGGDEQFF.

As to this clonotype: Germline is not matched at one junction end, which may reflect a read error. V is TRBV7-2 and J is TRBJ2-5, with no clear D. The CDR3 is 12 amino acids. The germline V gene encodes CDR1 SGHTA and CDR2 FQGNSA. CDR3 nucleotides: TGTGCCAGCAGCTTAGACAGTGAGACCCAGTGCTTC. It codes for CASSLDSETQCF.

This clonotype was recorded many times. This chain links TRBV7-9 with TRBJ1-4; perhaps TRBD1 as D (6 bases). Trimming removed 5 bases from V and 8 bases from J, with 18 bases in between. Germline CDR1 reads SEHNR; CDR2 reads FQNEAQ (reference sequence). CDR3 length: 15 residues. The DNA for the CDR3 is TGTGCCAGCAGCGAACAGGGACAAGCAAAGGAAAAACTGTTTTTT. Residues: CASSEQGQAKEKLFF. The whole variable domain, remainder taken from reference TRBV7-9 and TRBJ1-4, is DTGVSQNPRHKITKRGQNVTFRCDPISEHNRLYWYRQTLGQGPEFLTYFQNEAQLEKSRLLSDRFSAERPKGSFSTLEIQRTEQGDSAMYLCASSEQGQAKEKLFFGSGTQLSVL.

This clonotype came up many times. V is TRBV15 and J is TRBJ2-1; the D gene is possibly TRBD1 (5 bases). V was clipped by 4 bases and J by 0 bases, with 13 bases between them. The CDR3 is 16 amino acids. CDR1 and CDR2 (germline): LNHNV, YYDKDF (reference sequence). The CDR3 loop is CATSTRQRSSYNEQFF. CDR3 bases: TGTGCCACCAGCACCAGACAGAGGAGCTCCTACAATGAGCAGTTCTTC. Looking up the rest from reference TRBV15 and TRBJ2-1 gives the full variable domain: DAMVIQNPRYQVTQFGKPVTLSCSQTLNHNVMYWYQQKSSQAPKLLFHYYDKDFNNEADTPDNFQSRRPNTSFCFLDIRSPGLGDTAMYLCATSTRQRSSYNEQFFGPGTRLTVL.

The sample holds many counts of this clonotype. V usage is TRBV29-1 and J usage is TRBJ1-1, with 12 positions matching TRBD1. CDR3 length: 17 amino acids. Germline CDR1 and CDR2: SQVTM and ANQGSEA. V gave up 5 bases and J gave up 0 bases; unmatched junction bases: 10. CDR3 nucleotide sequence: TGCAGCGTTCCTAGGGACAGGGGGCACTCCATGAACACTGAAGCTTTCTTT. Translated: CSVPRDRGHSMNTEAFF.

The V gene is TRBV29-1, the J gene TRBJ2-5, with 8 positions matching TRBD2. The CDR3 has 14 amino acids. V lost 4 bases and J lost 5; bases outside the gene matches: 9. Per the germline V gene, CDR1 is SQVTM and CDR2 is ANQGSEA. The CDR3 here is CSVAEREIWETQYF. The DNA of the CDR3 is TGCAGCGTTGCTGAGCGGGAGATCTGGGAGACCCAGTACTTC.

This clonotype has a count of ten or more. The chain joins TRBV12-3 or TRBV12-4 to TRBJ2-5, with 7 bases aligning to TRBD1. With V trimmed by 4 bases and J by 2 bases, 7 bases remained unmatched. The CDR3 contains 15 residues. The CDR3 region is CASSSEQGFQETQYF. CDR3 sequence (DNA): TGTGCCAGCAGTTCTGAACAGGGGTTTCAAGAGACCCAGTACTTC.

The V call is TRBV4-1, the J call TRBJ1-1; D possibly corresponds to TRBD1 (6 bases). CDR1 is MGHRA, CDR2 YSYEKL, per germline. The CDR3 sequence is 16 residues long. V lost 4 bases and J lost 4, with 19 bases in between. The CDR3 DNA reads TGCGCCAGCAGCCTGGGCGGGCTGGGGGGCGGCACTGAAGCTTTCTTT. Translation: CASSLGGLGGGTEAFF.

This clonotype was counted ten times or more. The chain joins TRBV4-2 to TRBJ1-5; D not certain. CDR1 and CDR2 from the germline V gene are LGHNA and YNFKEQ. Trimming shortened V by 1 base and J by 5 bases, and 15 bases separated the two germline ends. The CDR3 consists of 16 residues. The CDR3 loop is CASSQGEPGIHQPQHF. The CDR3 region has the DNA TGTGCCAGCAGCCAAGGGGAACCGGGGATCCATCAGCCCCAGCATTTT.

The chain links TRBV7-9 to TRBJ1-1, with D uncertain. Germline V lookup: CDR1 SEHNR, CDR2 FQNEAQ (reference sequence). This CDR3 region has 13 residues. The V gene lost 4 bases and the J gene lost 10 bases, with 16 bases spanning the gap. CDR3 amino acids: CASSYSPSERAFF. DNA for the CDR3: TGTGCCAGCAGCTATAGCCCATCAGAACGAGCTTTCTTT.

This clonotype was found a few times. The chain combines TRBV5-1 with TRBJ1-2, with 8 bases fitting TRBD1. V gave up 1 base and J gave up 2 bases; unmatched junction bases: 7. Looked up from germline, CDR1 is SGHRS and CDR2 is YFSETQ. The CDR3 has 16 residues. In nucleotides, the CDR3 is TGCGCCAGCAGCTTGTGGGCCGGGACAGGAAACTATGGCTACACCTTC. Translation: CASSLWAGTGNYGYTF.

The V call is TRBV5-1, the J call TRBJ2-3; TRBD2 might be the D (5 bases). The CDR3 is 15 amino acids. Germline assignment: CDR1 SGHRS and CDR2 YFSETQ. The germline V and J ends were trimmed by 0 bases and 1 base, with 9 bases remaining between them. For the CDR3, the DNA is TGCGCCAGCAGCTTGGGGGAGCTCGGCACAGATACGCAGTATTTT. This translates into CASSLGELGTDTQYF.

This clonotype occurred a few times. This sequence joins TRBV5-1 and TRBJ2-4; TRBD1 matches 8 bases. The CDR3 has 14 residues. Germline V gene data show CDR1 as SGHRS and CDR2 as YFSETQ. J lost 8 bases, V lost 2 bases, and 6 bases had no gene match. Written as DNA, the CDR3 is TGCGCCAGCAGCTTTGGACAGGGCAGTGACATTCAGTACTTC. As protein: CASSFGQGSDIQYF.

The chain joins TRBV5-5 to TRBJ2-1, with 9 positions matching TRBD2. From germline, CDR1 is SGHKS and CDR2 YYEKEE (reference sequence). After removal of 1 base from V and 5 bases from J, the junction contained 4 bases not matched to a gene. The CDR3 length is 15 residues. DNA for the CDR3: TGTGCCAGCAGCTTGTTCGGGACTAGCCACAATGAGCAGTTCTTC. Translating gives CASSLFGTSHNEQFF. Supplemented by reference TRBV5-5 and TRBJ2-1, the full variable domain reads DAGVTQSPTHLIKTRGQQVTLRCSPISGHKSVSWYQQVLGQGPQFIFQYYEKEERGRGNFPDRFSARQFPNYSSELNVNALLLGDSALYLCASSLFGTSHNEQFFGPGTRLTVL.

Comments on this clonotype: Possible read error: a much larger clone is one base away. The CDR3 sequence is CASSLSLVRLTGGTDTQYF. The CDR3 region has the DNA TGTGCCAGCAGCTTATCTCTCGTCCGCCTGACGGGAGGAACAGATACGCAGTATTTT. The V call is TRBV11-2, the J call TRBJ2-3; 7 bases are shared with TRBD2. The junction had 17 bases not matched to a gene; V was cut back by 2 bases and J by 3 bases. Germline CDR1 and CDR2: SGHAT and FQNNGV. The CDR3 is 19 residues long.

This clonotype showed up many times. The gene calls are TRBV7-2 and TRBJ2-5; D gene unclear. The CDR3 length is 14 residues. Germline V gene sequence: CDR1 SGHTA, CDR2 FQGNSA. Deletions cut 2 bases from V and 5 bases from J, with 12 bases between. The CDR3 DNA reads TGTGCCAGCAGCTTATCTTGGGCGTGGGAGACCCAGTACTTC. This encodes CASSLSWAWETQYF.

This clonotype was counted between two and nine times. The J gene is TRBJ2-3, the V gene TRBV25-1; 9 positions agree with TRBD1. This CDR3 is built from 15 residues. The ends lost 6 bases at V and 4 bases at J; junction bases unmatched: 8. CDR1 MGHDK and CDR2 SYGVNS come from the germline V gene. The CDR3 nucleotides are TGTGCCAGCAGCCGAGGGGACAGGGTGGCAGATACGCAGTATTTT. Translating gives CASSRGDRVADTQYF.

This clonotype was counted ten times or more. This sequence joins TRBV20-1 and TRBJ2-5; 10 bases agree with TRBD2. Trimming cost V 1 base and J 3 bases; bases outside gene matches: 5. Germline V gene lookup returns CDR1 DFQATT and CDR2 SNEGSKA (reference sequence). The CDR3 loop spans 15 amino acids. CDR3 in amino acids: CSARAGAGGEETQYF. CDR3 bases: TGCAGTGCTAGAGCTGGAGCGGGAGGGGAAGAGACCCAGTACTTC.

This clonotype came up many times. The CDR3 coding sequence is TGTGCCAGCAGCTTAGGTGGCCAGGTTGCTGAAGCTTTCTTT. This gives the protein CASSLGGQVAEAFF. The V call is TRBV11-2, the J call TRBJ1-1; D is undetermined. The germline V gene encodes CDR1 SGHAT and CDR2 FQNNGV. V lost 1 base, J lost 6 bases, and 12 bases lay in between. The CDR3 totals 14 residues.

This clonotype was recorded many times. The V and J genes are TRBV29-1 and TRBJ2-3; D is perhaps TRBD1 or TRBD2 (5 bases each). Per the germline V gene, CDR1 is SQVTM and CDR2 is ANQGSEA. Trimming took 6 bases from V and 0 from J, leaving 13 bases between them. The CDR3 is made up of 14 amino acids. CDR3 in DNA: TGCAGCGTGAAAGGGGACCCTAGCACAGATACGCAGTATTTT. Translated, it gives CSVKGDPSTDTQYF.